Below are 32 T cell receptor beta chains sequenced from a single sample in a study of blood T cell repertoires in COVID-19. TCRdb keeps only in-frame clones here, not all; method: immunoSEQ multiplex PCR. This sample carries 130,000 or so clones, around 85% of them seen once, and the ten largest clones take about 15%. Sample: peripheral blood. The receptor set was obtained from an elderly woman with acute or convalescent COVID-19.

The rearrangement links TRBV7-9 to TRBJ1-4; no reliable D call. Germline lookup yields CDR1 SEHNR and CDR2 FQNEAQ (reference sequence). The CDR3 extends over 15 amino acids. Deletions cut 3 bases from V and 4 bases from J, with 12 bases between. CDR3 protein: CASSFLFRSNEKLFF. CDR3 nucleotides: TGTGCCAGCAGCTTTTTGTTTCGTAGTAATGAAAAACTGTTTTTT.

The chain links TRBV4-3 to TRBJ2-7; 10 nucleotides agree with TRBD2. The CDR3 runs to 18 residues. Germline CDR1 reads LGHNA; CDR2 reads YSLEER. The junction had 10 bases not matched to a gene; V was cut back by 1 base and J by 1 base. Here the CDR3 DNA reads TGCGCCAGCAGCCAAGTAATAGCGGGAGGCCCTCGGTCCTACGAGCAGTACTTC. Translated, it gives CASSQVIAGGPRSYEQYF.

The J gene is TRBJ1-2, the V gene TRBV3-1 (or the pseudogene TRBV3-2); D is undetermined. Germline V gene lookup returns CDR1 LGHDT and CDR2 YNNKEL (reference sequence). Trimming removed 1 base from V and 0 bases from J, with 9 bases in between. The CDR3 has 15 amino acids. For the CDR3, the DNA is TGTGCCAGCAGCCAAGGAGGGATAACTAACTATGGCTACACCTTC. Translating gives CASSQGGITNYGYTF.

The rearrangement joins TRBV18 to TRBJ2-5; D is ambiguous. CDR3 length equals 17 residues. V lost 3 bases and J 1 base, leaving 18 bases between the germline ends. Germline loops: CDR1 KGHSH, CDR2 LQKENI. DNA for the CDR3: TGTGCCAGCTCACCGGTAAGGTCAGACAACTTCCAAGAGACCCAGTACTTC. The encoded protein is CASSPVRSDNFQETQYF.

This clone was recorded once. The chain links TRBV30 to TRBJ2-1; TRBD1 agrees at 10 bases. The J segment lost 8 bases and the V segment lost 1 base, leaving 11 bases of the junction unmatched. Germline V lookup: CDR1 GTSNPN, CDR2 SVGIG (reference sequence). The CDR3 is 16 residues long. DNA for the CDR3: TGTGCCTGGAGTGCATGGTTGGGACAGGGGAGTTATGAGCAGTTCTTC. As protein: CAWSAWLGQGSYEQFF.

This chain joins TRBV7-9 and TRBJ1-2; 8 positions match TRBD1. The CDR3 is made up of 15 amino acids. In germline, CDR1 is SEHNR, CDR2 FQNEAQ (reference sequence). V lost 2 bases to trimming and J lost 3 bases; unmatched junction nucleotides: 5. CDR3 residues: CASSLTGQVHYGYTF. The CDR3 DNA reads TGTGCCAGCAGCTTAACGGGACAGGTACACTATGGCTACACCTTC.

The chain combines TRBV7-8 with TRBJ2-2; TRBD2 agrees at 12 bases. V gave up 2 bases and J gave up 5 bases; unmatched junction bases: 9. The CDR3 is 18 amino acids. Germline lookup yields CDR1 SGHVS and CDR2 FQNEAQ. The CDR3, as DNA: TGTGCCAGCAGCTTACGCCGACTAGCGGGAGCGGGTACCGGGGAGCTGTTTTTT. Its protein product is CASSLRRLAGAGTGELFF.

The chain employs TRBV4-3 and TRBJ2-7, with 7 nucleotides matching TRBD2. The germline V gene encodes CDR1 LGHNA and CDR2 YSLEER. Trimming removed 1 base from V and 3 bases from J; junction bases left unmatched: 6. This CDR3 spans 15 amino acids. Written as DNA, the CDR3 is TGCGCCAGCAGCCAAGTGCCTAGCGGACTCTACGAGCAGTACTTC. This gives the protein CASSQVPSGLYEQYF.

Only one count was recorded for this clone. The V call is TRBV18, the J call TRBJ2-5; D may be TRBD1 (6 bases). V lost 6 bases and J lost 3, with 11 bases in between. This CDR3 is 13 amino acids long. Germline V gene sequence: CDR1 KGHSH, CDR2 LQKENI. The DNA of the CDR3 is TGTGCCAGCTCCCCTGGACAGAAAGAGACCCAGTACTTC. Amino acid sequence: CASSPGQKETQYF.

The chain recombines TRBV6-5 with TRBJ1-1; a possible D gene is TRBD1 (6 bases). CDR3 length: 14 amino acids. Germline values: CDR1 MNHEY, CDR2 SVGAGI. V shed 6 bases and J shed 7 bases, with 18 bases lying between them. The CDR3 reads CASSLRGGRGEAFF. The CDR3 nucleotides are TGTGCCAGCAGCTTGAGGGGGGGGCGAGGTGAAGCTTTCTTT.

The chain joins TRBV12-3 or TRBV12-4 to TRBJ2-5; the D is unclear. The V gene lost 2 bases and the J gene lost 1 base, with 5 bases spanning the gap. This CDR3 is 13 amino acids long. CDR3 residues: CASSLSSQETQYF. In nucleotides, the CDR3 is TGTGCCAGCAGTTTATCGTCCCAAGAGACCCAGTACTTC.

The V and J genes are TRBV5-6 and TRBJ1-3, with TRBD1 matching 9 bases. Germline CDR1 and CDR2: SGHDT and YYEEEE. With 3 bases clipped from V and 4 bases from J, the junction kept 11 bases outside the gene matches. This CDR3 has 17 amino acids. CDR3 amino acids: CASSSKDRGLVGNTIYF. The CDR3 bases are TGTGCCAGCAGCTCAAAAGACAGGGGGTTAGTCGGAAACACCATATATTTT.

This chain connects TRBV6-5 to TRBJ2-7; D is possibly TRBD1 (6 bases). Trimming removed 6 bases at V and 3 bases at J, with 6 bases between. CDR3 length: 11 amino acids. Germline V lookup: CDR1 MNHEY, CDR2 SVGAGI. The CDR3 here is CASSRGYEQYF. DNA of the CDR3: TGTGCCAGCAGCAGGGGCTACGAGCAGTACTTC.

The CDR3: CASSPGGRGNSPLHF. CDR3 DNA sequence: TGTGCCAGCAGCCCCGGAGGACGGGGAAATTCACCCCTCCACTTT. The V and J genes are TRBV16 and TRBJ1-6; D gene uncertain. Germline V gives CDR1 KGHSY, CDR2 FQNENV. This CDR3 is 15 amino acids long. Trimming shortened V by 4 bases and J by 7 bases, and 14 bases separated the two germline ends.

This CDR3 is CASSPLVGSGTEAFF. CDR3 coding DNA: TGTGCCAGCAGCCCTCTCGTCGGCTCGGGAACTGAAGCTTTCTTT. The V gene is TRBV7-2, the J gene TRBJ1-1; D remains ambiguous. V was pared by 5 bases and J by 5 bases, with 18 bases between. The germline CDR1 and CDR2 sequences are SGHTA and FQGNSA. The CDR3 loop spans 15 amino acids.

This chain links TRBV5-6 with TRBJ2-1; weak D call: TRBD1 (5 bases). The CDR3 runs to 16 residues. Deletions cut 2 bases from V and 7 bases from J, with 19 bases between. Germline CDR1 reads SGHDT; CDR2 reads YYEEEE. The chain's CDR3 is CASSLLGRSVLNEQFF. The DNA of the CDR3 is TGTGCCAGCAGCTTATTGGGGCGGTCGGTATTGAATGAGCAGTTCTTC.

The sample holds a few counts of this clone. The chain links TRBV18 to TRBJ2-1, with 14 nucleotides matching TRBD2. The CDR3 extends over 17 amino acids. Germline V CDR1 and CDR2: KGHSH, LQKENI. V gave up 1 base and J gave up 7 bases; unmatched junction bases: 6. CDR3 residues: CASSPRGLAGGSNEQFF. CDR3 in DNA: TGTGCCAGCTCACCACGAGGACTAGCGGGAGGCTCAAATGAGCAGTTCTTC.

The CDR3 nucleotides read TGTGCCAGCAGCTTGGCTTCCTCCGGCGGTGAAAAACTGTTTTTT. Translating it yields CASSLASSGGEKLFF. The chain uses TRBV5-6 and TRBJ1-4, with no clear D. CDR1 SGHDT and CDR2 YYEEEE come from the germline V gene. Deletions cut 0 bases from V and 7 bases from J, with 13 bases between. CDR3 size: 15 residues.

The rearrangement joins TRBV15 to TRBJ2-2; 9 nucleotides align to TRBD2. CDR3 length equals 16 residues. Germline CDR1 LNHNV, CDR2 YYDKDF (reference sequence). Unmatched junction bases numbered 7, after V lost 1 base and J lost 7 bases. CDR3 bases: TGTGCCACCAGCAGAGGGGGACTAGCAGTAGGCGGGGAGCTGTTTTTT. It codes for CATSRGGLAVGGELFF.

The sample holds many counts of this clone. The V and J genes are TRBV9 and TRBJ2-2; D not certain. CDR3 length equals 12 residues. From germline, CDR1 is SGDLS and CDR2 YYNGEE. V lost 3 bases to trimming and J lost 6 bases, with 6 bases between them. CDR3 sequence (DNA): TGTGCCAGCAGCGCCGAGGCCGGGGAGCTGTTTTTT. Its translation is CASSAEAGELFF.

This clone was found a few times. The J gene is TRBJ2-1, the V gene TRBV10-2, with TRBD2 matching 11 bases. The CDR3 totals 14 residues. Per germline, CDR1 WSHSY and CDR2 SAAADI. V dropped 6 bases and J dropped 7; count of bases not matched to a gene: 5. The CDR3 region has the DNA TGCGCCAGCAGCGTAGCGGGGGGGAGAAATGAGCAGTTCTTC. Translation: CASSVAGGRNEQFF.

This chain links TRBV4-3 with TRBJ2-7, with 8 positions matching TRBD2. Looked up from germline, CDR1 is LGHNA and CDR2 is YSLEER. Trimming removed 1 base from V and 6 bases from J; junction bases left unmatched: 5. This CDR3 contains 14 residues. This CDR3 is CASSQVGAGGEQYF. CDR3 nucleotides: TGCGCCAGCAGCCAAGTTGGGGCGGGGGGCGAGCAGTACTTC.

The J gene is TRBJ2-3, the V gene TRBV19, with D possibly being TRBD2 (6 bases). CDR1 and CDR2 (germline): LNHDA, SQIVND (reference sequence). Trimming cost V 5 bases and J 2 bases, with 11 bases left between them. This CDR3 contains 14 residues. The CDR3 bases are TGTGCCAGTAGTGTCCCGGGACTCACAGATACGCAGTATTTT. Its protein is CASSVPGLTDTQYF.

This chain links TRBV25-1 with TRBJ2-2, with 8 bases fitting TRBD1. This CDR3 region has 13 residues. Trimming took 6 bases from V and 4 from J; bases not matched to a gene: 1. Looked up from germline, CDR1 is MGHDK and CDR2 is SYGVNS. The CDR3 is CASRDRATGELFF. Here the CDR3 DNA reads TGTGCCAGCAGGGACAGGGCCACCGGGGAGCTGTTTTTT.

The genes are TRBV7-9 and TRBJ2-7; 8 bases fit TRBD1. The CDR3 is 15 residues long. CDR1 is SEHNR, CDR2 FQNEAQ, per germline (reference sequence). V gave up 5 bases and J gave up 2 bases; unmatched junction bases: 8. CDR3 coding DNA: TGTGCCAGCAGCCCACAGGGGGTTGAAACCTACGAGCAGTACTTC. Translation gives CASSPQGVETYEQYF.

V and J are TRBV4-3 and TRBJ2-7; 9 bases map to TRBD2. The V gene's germline CDR1 is LGHNA and CDR2 YSLEER. CDR3 length: 15 residues. J gave up 7 bases and V 5 bases, and 12 bases lay outside the gene matches. This chain's CDR3 is CASSSGLAASREQYF. Written as DNA, the CDR3 is TGCGCCAGCAGCTCGGGACTAGCAGCCTCCCGGGAGCAGTACTTC.

In nucleotides, the CDR3 is TGTGCCAGCAGCCAAGATCTCAGAAGTCTGTCATCTGGGGCCAACGTCCTGACTTTC. The encoded protein is CASSQDLRSLSSGANVLTF. The chain uses TRBV3-1 (or the pseudogene TRBV3-2) and TRBJ2-6; D gene ambiguous. The ends were cut back, 0 bases at V and 1 base at J, with 16 bases in the middle. This CDR3 has 19 residues. Germline V CDR1 and CDR2: LGHDT, YNNKEL (reference sequence).

J is TRBJ1-1 and V is TRBV6-4, with TRBD1 as a possible D gene (6 bases). The length of the CDR3 is 13 residues. V shed 6 bases and J shed 4 bases, with 12 bases lying between them. Germline CDR1 is MRHNA and CDR2 is SNTAGT. The CDR3 region has the DNA TGTGCCAGCAGGGAACAGGGTGGCACTGAAGCTTTCTTT. This sequence encodes CASREQGGTEAFF.

J is TRBJ1-2 and V is TRBV2; D is ambiguous. The CDR3 consists of 15 residues. CDR1 and CDR2 from the germline V gene are SNHLY and FYNNEI. Trimming took off 2 bases at V and 0 bases at J, with 10 bases between the two ends. In DNA form, the CDR3 reads TGTGCCAGCAGTGAACTTGGCAGGACTAACTATGGCTACACCTTC. As protein: CASSELGRTNYGYTF.

The chain uses TRBV7-9 and TRBJ1-4, with a weak D call TRBD1 (6 bases). Germline V gene sequence: CDR1 SEHNR, CDR2 FQNEAQ (reference sequence). This CDR3 region has 15 residues. V was clipped by 4 bases and J by 7 bases, with 16 bases between them. The CDR3: CASSSVGAQGEKLFF. CDR3 coding DNA: TGTGCCAGCAGCTCAGTGGGGGCGCAGGGTGAAAAACTGTTTTTT.

This chain links TRBV18 with TRBJ1-5; 8 nucleotides match TRBD1. The germline V gene has CDR1 KGHSH and CDR2 LQKENI. The V gene end was trimmed by 1 base and the J gene end by 2 bases; junction bases not matched to a gene: 7. This CDR3 is built from 17 residues. In DNA, the CDR3 is TGTGCCAGCTCACCACGATCGACAGGGGACGGCAATCAGCCCCAGCATTTT. Translation: CASSPRSTGDGNQPQHF.

The chain combines TRBV13 with TRBJ2-3, with D possibly being TRBD1 (6 bases). V was pared by 1 base and J by 1 base, with 15 bases between. CDR1 PRHDT and CDR2 FYEKMQ come from the germline V gene (reference sequence). This CDR3 contains 17 residues. CDR3 DNA: TGTGCCAGCAGCTTAGCGACAGGCGCCCAGGGCACAGATACGCAGTATTTT. Its protein product is CASSLATGAQGTDTQYF.